These T cell receptor beta chains were read from a single sample in a study of CXCR3-negative and CXCR3-positive naive CD8 T cells. TCRdb re-called the 5' RACE reads and catalogs CDR3 proteins one per entry, DNA excluded. The sample has approximately 8,800 distinct CDR3 sequences. The specimen sequenced was naive CXCR3+ CD8+ T cells from blood. The receptors were gathered from a human donor in good health. Some clones in this sample may be carry-over from other donors' samples. Each CDR3 is given with its conserved first and last residue. Each record gives: CDR3 protein, V gene, J gene, clone size. Clone size appears in some rows only: once, few, many, or a class for an expanded clone.

cdr3_aa: CASSFRGLENSPLHF; v_call: TRBV12-3/TRBV12-4; j_call: TRBJ1-6; clone_size: -
cdr3_aa: CASSSNKPTVSTDTQYF; v_call: TRBV7-8; j_call: TRBJ2-3; clone_size: -
cdr3_aa: CASSIRGGGDNEQFF; v_call: TRBV7-8; j_call: TRBJ2-1; clone_size: medium-sized
cdr3_aa: CASSEETSGNYEQYF; v_call: TRBV2; j_call: TRBJ2-7; clone_size: -
cdr3_aa: CASKEREWGTEAFF; v_call: TRBV19; j_call: TRBJ1-1; clone_size: -
cdr3_aa: CASSPSTADEQYF; v_call: TRBV28; j_call: TRBJ2-7; clone_size: -
cdr3_aa: CASSFPDRGHGTDTQYF; v_call: TRBV7-9; j_call: TRBJ2-3; clone_size: -
cdr3_aa: CASSYEAGPGGTQYF; v_call: TRBV6-5; j_call: TRBJ2-5; clone_size: medium-sized
cdr3_aa: CASSPWGAAGGYSEQYF; v_call: TRBV28; j_call: TRBJ2-7; clone_size: -
cdr3_aa: CSAGDRGHEQFF; v_call: TRBV20-1; j_call: TRBJ2-1; clone_size: medium-sized
cdr3_aa: CASSPPGTGSPLHF; v_call: TRBV28; j_call: TRBJ1-6; clone_size: -